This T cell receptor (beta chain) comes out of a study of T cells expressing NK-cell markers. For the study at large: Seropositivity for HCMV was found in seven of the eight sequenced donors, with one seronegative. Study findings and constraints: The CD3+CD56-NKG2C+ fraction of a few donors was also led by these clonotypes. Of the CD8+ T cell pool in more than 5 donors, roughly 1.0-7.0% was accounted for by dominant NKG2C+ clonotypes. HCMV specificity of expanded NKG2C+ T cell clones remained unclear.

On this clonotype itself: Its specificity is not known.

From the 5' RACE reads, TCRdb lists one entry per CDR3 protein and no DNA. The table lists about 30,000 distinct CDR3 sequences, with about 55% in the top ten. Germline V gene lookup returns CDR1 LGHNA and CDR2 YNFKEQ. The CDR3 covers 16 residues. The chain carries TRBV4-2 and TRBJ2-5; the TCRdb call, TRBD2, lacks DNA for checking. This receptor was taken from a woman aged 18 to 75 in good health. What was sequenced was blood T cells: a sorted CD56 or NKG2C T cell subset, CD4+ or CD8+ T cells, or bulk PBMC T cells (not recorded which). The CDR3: CASSQPWTSGGETQYF.